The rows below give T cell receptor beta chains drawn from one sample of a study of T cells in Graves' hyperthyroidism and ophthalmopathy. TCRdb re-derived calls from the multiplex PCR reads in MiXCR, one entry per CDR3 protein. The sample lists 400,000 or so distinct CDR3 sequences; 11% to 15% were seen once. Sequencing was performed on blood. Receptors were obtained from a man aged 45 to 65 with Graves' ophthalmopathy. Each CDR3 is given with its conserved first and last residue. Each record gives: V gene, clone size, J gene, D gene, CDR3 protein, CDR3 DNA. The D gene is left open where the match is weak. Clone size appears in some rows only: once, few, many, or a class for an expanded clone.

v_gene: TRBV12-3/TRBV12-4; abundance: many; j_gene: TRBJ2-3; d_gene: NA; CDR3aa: CASSYQPGLAQYF; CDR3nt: TGTGCCAGCAGTTATCAACCGGGATTAGCGCAGTATTTT
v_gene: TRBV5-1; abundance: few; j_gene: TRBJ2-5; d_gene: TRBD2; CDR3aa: CASSLAGGREETQYF; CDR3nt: TGCGCCAGCAGCTTAGCGGGAGGTCGGGAGGAGACCCAGTACTTC
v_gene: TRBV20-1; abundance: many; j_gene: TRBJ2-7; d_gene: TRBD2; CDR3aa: CSAPPAGGRGYEQYF; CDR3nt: TGCAGTGCCCCGCCAGCGGGAGGCCGGGGATACGAGCAGTACTTC
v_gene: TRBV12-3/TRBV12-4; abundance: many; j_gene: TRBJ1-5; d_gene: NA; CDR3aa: CASSGGPNSNQPQHF; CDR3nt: TGTGCCAGCAGTGGGGGGCCAAATAGCAATCAGCCCCAGCATTTT
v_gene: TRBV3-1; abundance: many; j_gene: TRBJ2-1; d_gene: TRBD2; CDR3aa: CASRGFGLSLAGKLQHNEQFF; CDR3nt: TGTGCCAGCAGGGGTTTCGGATTGAGTCTAGCGGGTAAACTACAACACAATGAGCAGTTCTTC
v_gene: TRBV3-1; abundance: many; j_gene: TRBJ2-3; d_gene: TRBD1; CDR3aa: CASSQQRSTGSRTDTQYF; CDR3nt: TGTGCCAGCAGCCAGCAAAGGTCGACAGGGTCACGCACAGATACGCAGTATTTT
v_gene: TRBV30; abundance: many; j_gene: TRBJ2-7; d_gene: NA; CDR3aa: CAWSPGRDYEQYF; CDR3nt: TGTGCCTGGAGTCCCGGACGGGACTACGAGCAGTACTTC
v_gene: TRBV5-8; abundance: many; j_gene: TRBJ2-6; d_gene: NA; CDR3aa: CANTPQESGRVLTF; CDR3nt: TGTGCCAATACGCCGCAAGAGTCGGGCCGGGTCCTGACTTTC
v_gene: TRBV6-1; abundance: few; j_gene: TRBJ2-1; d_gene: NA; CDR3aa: CASRLTHGQYNEQFF; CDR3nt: TGTGCCAGCAGATTGACCCACGGCCAGTACAATGAGCAGTTCTTC
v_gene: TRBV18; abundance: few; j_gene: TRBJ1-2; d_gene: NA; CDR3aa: CASSPPGQYGYTF; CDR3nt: TGTGCCAGCTCACCACCAGGACAGTATGGCTACACCTTC
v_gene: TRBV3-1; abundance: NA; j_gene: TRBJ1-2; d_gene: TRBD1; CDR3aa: CASSYWRQGLVDGYTF; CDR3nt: TGTGCCAGCAGTTACTGGAGACAGGGATTGGTCGATGGCTACACCTTC
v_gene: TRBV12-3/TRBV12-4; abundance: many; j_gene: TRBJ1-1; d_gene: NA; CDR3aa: CASSRGQLNTEAFF; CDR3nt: TGTGCCAGCAGCCGCGGACAGTTGAACACTGAAGCTTTCTTT
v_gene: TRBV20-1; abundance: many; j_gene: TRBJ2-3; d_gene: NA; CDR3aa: CSARRGVRSTDTQYF; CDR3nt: TGCAGTGCTAGAAGAGGGGTTCGAAGCACAGATACGCAGTATTTT
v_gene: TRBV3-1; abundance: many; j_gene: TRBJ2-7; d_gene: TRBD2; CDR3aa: CASSQVTSGLYEQYF; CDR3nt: TGTGCCAGCAGCCAAGTTACTAGCGGACTCTACGAGCAGTACTTC
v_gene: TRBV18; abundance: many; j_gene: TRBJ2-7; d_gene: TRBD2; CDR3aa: CASSPGTSERQYF; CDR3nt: TGTGCCAGCTCACCTGGGACTAGCGAAAGGCAGTACTTC
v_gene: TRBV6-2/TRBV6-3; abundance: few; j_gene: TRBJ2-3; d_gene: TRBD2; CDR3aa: CASSYLPRTSGTDTQYF; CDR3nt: TGTGCCAGCAGTTACCTCCCGCGGACTAGCGGCACAGATACGCAGTATTTT
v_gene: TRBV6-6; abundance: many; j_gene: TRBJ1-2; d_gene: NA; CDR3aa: CASSYSRAPTRGYTF; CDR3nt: TGTGCCAGCAGTTACTCGAGGGCACCAACCCGGGGCTACACCTTC
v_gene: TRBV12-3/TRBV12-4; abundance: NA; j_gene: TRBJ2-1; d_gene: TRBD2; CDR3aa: CASSSGLAYNEQFF; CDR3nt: TGTGCCAGCAGTTCCGGACTAGCCTACAATGAGCAGTTCTTC
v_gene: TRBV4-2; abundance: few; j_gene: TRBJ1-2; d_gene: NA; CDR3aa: CASSHQTPDGSRGYTF; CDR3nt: TGTGCCAGCAGCCACCAAACCCCCGACGGGTCTCGTGGCTACACCTTC
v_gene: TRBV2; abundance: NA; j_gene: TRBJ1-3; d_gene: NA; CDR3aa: CASSAGFAGNTIYF; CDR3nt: TGTGCCAGCAGTGCAGGGTTCGCTGGAAACACCATATATTTT
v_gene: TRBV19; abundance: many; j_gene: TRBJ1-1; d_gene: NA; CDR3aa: CASRQTDRINTEAFF; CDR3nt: TGTGCCAGTAGGCAAACAGACAGGATTAACACTGAAGCTTTCTTT
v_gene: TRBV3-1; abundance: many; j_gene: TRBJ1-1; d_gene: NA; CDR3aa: CASSQVSGSLVNTEAFF; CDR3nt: TGTGCCAGCAGCCAAGTATCAGGGTCTTTGGTGAACACTGAAGCTTTCTTT
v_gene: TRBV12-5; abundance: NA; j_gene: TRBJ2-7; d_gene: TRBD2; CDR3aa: CASGSERLAGGFGEQYF; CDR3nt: TGTGCTAGTGGTTCGGAGCGACTAGCGGGTGGGTTTGGGGAGCAGTACTTC
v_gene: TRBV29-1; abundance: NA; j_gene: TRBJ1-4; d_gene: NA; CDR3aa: CSADGGYGEKLFF; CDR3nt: TGCAGCGCCGATGGGGGTTACGGTGAAAAACTGTTTTTT
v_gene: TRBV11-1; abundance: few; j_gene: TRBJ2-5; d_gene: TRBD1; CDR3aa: CASSPRQGQETQYF; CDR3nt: TGTGCCAGCAGCCCGCGACAGGGGCAAGAGACCCAGTACTTC
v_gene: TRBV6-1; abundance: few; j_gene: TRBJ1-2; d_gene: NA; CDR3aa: CASSDWEDYGYTF; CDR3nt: TGTGCCAGCAGTGACTGGGAAGACTATGGCTACACCTTC
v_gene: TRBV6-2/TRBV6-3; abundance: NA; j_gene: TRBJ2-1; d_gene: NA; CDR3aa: CASSSFSGTQSSYNEQFF; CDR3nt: TGTGCCAGCAGTTCCTTCTCTGGGACTCAAAGCTCCTACAATGAGCAGTTCTTC
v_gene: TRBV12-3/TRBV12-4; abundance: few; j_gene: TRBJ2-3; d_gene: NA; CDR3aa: CASSGSRDTQYF; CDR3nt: TGTGCCAGCAGCGGGAGTAGGGATACGCAGTATTTT
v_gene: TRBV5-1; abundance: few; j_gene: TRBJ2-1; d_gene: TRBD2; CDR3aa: CASSPILAGGPNEQFF; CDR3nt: TGCGCCAGCAGCCCGATACTAGCGGGAGGGCCTAATGAGCAGTTCTTC
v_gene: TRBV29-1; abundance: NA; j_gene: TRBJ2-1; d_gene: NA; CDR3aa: CSATGRENNEQFF; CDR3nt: TGCAGTGCTACTGGACGGGAGAACAATGAGCAGTTCTTC
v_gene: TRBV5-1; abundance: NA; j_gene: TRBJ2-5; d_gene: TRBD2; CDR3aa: CASSPRSSGDQETQYF; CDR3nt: TGCGCCAGCAGCCCGCGCTCTAGCGGAGACCAAGAGACCCAGTACTTC
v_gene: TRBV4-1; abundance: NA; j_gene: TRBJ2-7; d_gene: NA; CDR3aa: CASSQDDSGYEQYF; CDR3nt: TGCGCCAGCAGCCAAGATGATAGCGGTTACGAGCAGTACTTC
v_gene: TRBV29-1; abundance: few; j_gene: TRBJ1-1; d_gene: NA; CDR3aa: CSVRKGENTEAFF; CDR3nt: TGCAGCGTCAGAAAGGGGGAAAACACTGAAGCTTTCTTT
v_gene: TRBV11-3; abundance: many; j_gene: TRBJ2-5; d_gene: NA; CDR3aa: CASSLTGRLIQETQYF; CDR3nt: TGTGCCAGCAGCTTGACAGGTAGACTGATCCAAGAGACCCAGTACTTC
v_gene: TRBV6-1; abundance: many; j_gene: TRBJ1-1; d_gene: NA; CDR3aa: CASSESVGRGRTEAFF; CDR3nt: TGTGCCAGCAGTGAATCCGTCGGCCGTGGGCGCACTGAAGCTTTCTTT